This TCR beta chain was retrieved from a study of shared clonotypes between healthy human individuals. Trimming removed 6 bases at V and 9 bases at J, with 3 bases between. The CDR3 extends over 9 amino acids. CDR1 and CDR2 from the germline V gene are MRHNA and SNTAGT. Data came from immunoSEQ multiplex PCR; TCRdb stores just in-frame clones and leaves some out. The sample has 2,500,000 or so clones, just under 95% seen once. This sequence was found in a man aged 18 to 35 in good health. Some clones in this sample may be carry-over from other donors' samples. Sequenced input: naive CD4+ T cells from PBMCs. Subset noted: CD45RA+ positively selected. This chain links TRBV6-4 with TRBJ2-1, with D uncertain. CDR3 region: CASRGEQFF. CDR3 nucleotides: TGTGCCAGCAGGGGTGAGCAGTTCTTC.